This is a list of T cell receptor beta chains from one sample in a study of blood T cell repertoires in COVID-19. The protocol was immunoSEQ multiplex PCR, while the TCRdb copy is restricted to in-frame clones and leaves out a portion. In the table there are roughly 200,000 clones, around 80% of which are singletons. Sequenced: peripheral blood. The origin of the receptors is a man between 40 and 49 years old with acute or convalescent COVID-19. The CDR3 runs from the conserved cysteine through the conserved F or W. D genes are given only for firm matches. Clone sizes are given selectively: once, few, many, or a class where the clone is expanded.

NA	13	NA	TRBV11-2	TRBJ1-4	TGTGCCAGCAGCCTAGATCAGGATGAAAAACTGTTTTTT	CASSLDQDEKLFF
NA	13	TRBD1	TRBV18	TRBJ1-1	TGTGCCAGCTCACCCAGGGGGAACGCTGAAGCTTTCTTT	CASSPRGNAEAFF
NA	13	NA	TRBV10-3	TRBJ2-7	TGTGCCGGGGGTTCAGGGGTACCCTACGAGCAGTACTTC	CAGGSGVPYEQYF
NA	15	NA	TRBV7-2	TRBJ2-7	TGTGCCAGCAGCTTCCAAGTAGAGCGGTCCTACGAGCAGTACTTC	CASSFQVERSYEQYF
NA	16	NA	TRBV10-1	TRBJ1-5	TGCGCCAGCAGTGTGGTAACAGACACTAGCAATCAGCCCCAGCATTTT	CASSVVTDTSNQPQHF
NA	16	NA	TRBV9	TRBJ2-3	TGTGCCAGCAGCGGTTTAGCGGTCCCCACCACAGATACGCAGTATTTT	CASSGLAVPTTDTQYF
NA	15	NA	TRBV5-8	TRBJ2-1	TGTGCCAGCAGCTTGGGACAAAGCTCCTACAATGAGCAGTTCTTC	CASSLGQSSYNEQFF
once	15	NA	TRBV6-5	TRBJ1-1	TGTGCCAGCATACTCGGAGGGCCTTCGAACACTGAAGCTTTCTTT	CASILGGPSNTEAFF
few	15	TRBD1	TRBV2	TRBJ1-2	TGTGCCAGCAGGGACAGGGGTGGCCTTAACTATGGCTACACCTTC	CASRDRGGLNYGYTF
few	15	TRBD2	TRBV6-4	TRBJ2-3	TGTGCCAGCAGTGATCTAGCGGGAGCCAAAGATACGCAGTATTTT	CASSDLAGAKDTQYF
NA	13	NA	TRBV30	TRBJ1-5	TGTGCCTGGAGTGTAAGAGTAGATCAGCCCCAGCATTTT	CAWSVRVDQPQHF
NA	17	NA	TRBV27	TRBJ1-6	TGTGCCAGCACCTTCGACCGACCGGGAAGTCATAATTCACCCCTCCACTTT	CASTFDRPGSHNSPLHF
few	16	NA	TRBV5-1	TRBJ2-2	TGCGCCAGCAGCTTGGCCACAGGGCTAAACACCGGGGAGCTGTTTTTT	CASSLATGLNTGELFF
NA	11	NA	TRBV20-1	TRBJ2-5	TGCAGTGCTAGCCTACAAGAGACCCAGTACTTC	CSASLQETQYF
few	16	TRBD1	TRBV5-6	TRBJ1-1	TGTGCCAGCAGCCTACCCCAGGGGGCCCGGAACACTGAAGCTTTCTTT	CASSLPQGARNTEAFF
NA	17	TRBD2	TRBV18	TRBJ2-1	TGTGCCAGCTCACTCCCGAGACTAGCGGGAGGCCTCAGGGAGCAGTTCTTC	CASSLPRLAGGLREQFF
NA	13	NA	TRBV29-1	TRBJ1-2	TGCAGCGTCGCCGGGAACAGGGACTATGGCTACACCTTC	CSVAGNRDYGYTF
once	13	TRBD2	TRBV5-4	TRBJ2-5	TGTGCCAGCAGCGGGACTAATCAAGAGACCCAGTACTTC	CASSGTNQETQYF
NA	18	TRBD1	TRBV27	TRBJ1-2	TGTGCCAGCAGTCCCGTCCGGGACAGGGCCCTCTCTGACTATGGCTACACCTTC	CASSPVRDRALSDYGYTF
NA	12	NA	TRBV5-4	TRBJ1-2	TGTGCCAGCACCAGAACTAACTATGGCTACACCTTC	CASTRTNYGYTF
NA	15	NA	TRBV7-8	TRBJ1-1	TGTGCCAGCAGCCTTAGACAGTCGGCGAACACTGAAGCTTTCTTT	CASSLRQSANTEAFF
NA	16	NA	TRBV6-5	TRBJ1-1	TGTGCCAGCAGTTACGGTGGCAGGGCCCTTAACACTGAAGCTTTCTTT	CASSYGGRALNTEAFF
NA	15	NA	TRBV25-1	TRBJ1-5	TGTGCCAGCAGTGAGACAGTAGCTAGCAATCAGCCCCAGCATTTT	CASSETVASNQPQHF
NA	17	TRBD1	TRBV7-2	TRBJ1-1	TGTGCCAGCAGCTTAGGGGGAGGGACAGGGATGAACACTGAAGCTTTCTTT	CASSLGGGTGMNTEAFF
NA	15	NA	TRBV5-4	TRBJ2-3	TGTGCCACCTTAGACCACAGGGCTAGCACAGATACGCAGTATTTT	CATLDHRASTDTQYF
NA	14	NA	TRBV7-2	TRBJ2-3	TGTGCCAGCAGGACAACACAGGGCTCAGATACGCAGTATTTT	CASRTTQGSDTQYF
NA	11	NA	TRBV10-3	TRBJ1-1	TGTGCCATCAGCGAACAGGGTAACGCTTTCTTT	CAISEQGNAFF
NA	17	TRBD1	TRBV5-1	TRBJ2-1	TGCGCCAGCAGCTCCGGACAGGGGACTACCATATACAATGAGCAGTTCTTC	CASSSGQGTTIYNEQFF
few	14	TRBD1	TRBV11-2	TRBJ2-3	TGTGCCAGCAGCTTAGAGGGGACAGCAGATACGCAGTATTTT	CASSLEGTADTQYF
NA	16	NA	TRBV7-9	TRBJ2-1	TGTGCCAGCAGCTCTCACTCTAGGGGCAGGGACAATGAGCAGTTCTTC	CASSSHSRGRDNEQFF
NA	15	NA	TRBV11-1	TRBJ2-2	TGTGCCAGCAGCTTAAACGAGCAGAACACCGGGGAGCTGTTTTTT	CASSLNEQNTGELFF
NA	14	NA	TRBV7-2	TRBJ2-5	TGTGCCAGCAGCTCTCTAGCAGAACAAGAGACCCAGTACTTC	CASSSLAEQETQYF
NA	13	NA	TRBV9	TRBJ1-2	TGTGCCAGCAGCGTAGACCATTACTTTGGCTACACCTTC	CASSVDHYFGYTF
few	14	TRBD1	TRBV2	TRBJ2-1	TGTGCCAGCAGTGAATGGTTGACAGGGGGTGAGCAGTTCTTC	CASSEWLTGGEQFF
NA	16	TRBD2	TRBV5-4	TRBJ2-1	TGTGCCAGCAGCCAGGATGGACTAGCGGGGTACAATGAGCAGTTCTTC	CASSQDGLAGYNEQFF
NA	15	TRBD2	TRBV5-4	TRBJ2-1	TGTGCCAGCAGCTTGGACGCGGGAGCATACAATGAGCAGTTCTTC	CASSLDAGAYNEQFF
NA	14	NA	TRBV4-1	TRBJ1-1	TGCGCCAGCAGCCATGAACGGGTAGGCACTGAAGCTTTCTTT	CASSHERVGTEAFF
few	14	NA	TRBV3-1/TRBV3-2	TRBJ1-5	TGTGCCAGCAGCCAAGATGCATCCGGTCAGCCCCAGCATTTT	CASSQDASGQPQHF
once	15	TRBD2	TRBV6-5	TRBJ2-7	TGTGCCAGCACCCGGGAGGGGAGGGGCTCCTACGAGCAGTACTTC	CASTREGRGSYEQYF
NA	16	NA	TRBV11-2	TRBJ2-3	TGTGCCAGCAGCTCCCCGACAATACAGTACACAGATACGCAGTATTTT	CASSSPTIQYTDTQYF
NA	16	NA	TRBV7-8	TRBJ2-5	TGTGCCAGCAGCGTAGTGGGGGGTGAGGGCCAAGAGACCCAGTACTTC	CASSVVGGEGQETQYF
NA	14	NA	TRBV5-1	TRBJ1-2	TGCGCCAGCACCTTAGGACAGCAACTGGGTGGCTACACCTTC	CASTLGQQLGGYTF
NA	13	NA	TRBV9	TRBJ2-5	TGTGCCAGCAGCGTAGACGACATATTCCCTCCGTACTTC	CASSVDDIFPPYF
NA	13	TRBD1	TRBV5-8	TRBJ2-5	TGTGCCAGCAGCTTACAGGGGGCAGAGACCCAGTACTTC	CASSLQGAETQYF
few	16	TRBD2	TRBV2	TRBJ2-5	TGTGCCAGCTCCGGACTAGCGGGAGAGGTATGGGAGACCCAGTACTTC	CASSGLAGEVWETQYF
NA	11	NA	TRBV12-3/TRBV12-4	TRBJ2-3	TGTGCCAGCAGGGCCCTTGATACGCAGTATTTT	CASRALDTQYF
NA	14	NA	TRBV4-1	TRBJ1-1	TGCGCCAGCAGCCAAGGACTTAGGAACACTGAAGCTTTCTTT	CASSQGLRNTEAFF
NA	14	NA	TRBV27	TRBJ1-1	TGTGCCAGCAGCTCCCCCATGCGAAACACTGAAGCTTTCTTT	CASSSPMRNTEAFF
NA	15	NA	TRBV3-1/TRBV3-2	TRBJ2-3	TGTGCCAGCTGCGATAGCGGACCCGCTACAGATACGCAGTATTTT	CASCDSGPATDTQYF
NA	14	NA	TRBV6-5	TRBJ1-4	TGTGCCAGCAGCCTCTCGTGGGAGGATGAAAAACTGTTTTTT	CASSLSWEDEKLFF
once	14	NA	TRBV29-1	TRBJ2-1	TGCAGCGTTGCGACCGGAGCGGCCTACAATGAGCAGTTCTTC	CSVATGAAYNEQFF
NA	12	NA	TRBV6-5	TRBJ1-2	TGTGCCAGCAGCGTAACTTCGCATGGCTACACCTTC	CASSVTSHGYTF
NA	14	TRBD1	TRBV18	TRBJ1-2	TGTGCCAGCTCACCCTCGGGACAGGGCTATGGCTACACCTTC	CASSPSGQGYGYTF